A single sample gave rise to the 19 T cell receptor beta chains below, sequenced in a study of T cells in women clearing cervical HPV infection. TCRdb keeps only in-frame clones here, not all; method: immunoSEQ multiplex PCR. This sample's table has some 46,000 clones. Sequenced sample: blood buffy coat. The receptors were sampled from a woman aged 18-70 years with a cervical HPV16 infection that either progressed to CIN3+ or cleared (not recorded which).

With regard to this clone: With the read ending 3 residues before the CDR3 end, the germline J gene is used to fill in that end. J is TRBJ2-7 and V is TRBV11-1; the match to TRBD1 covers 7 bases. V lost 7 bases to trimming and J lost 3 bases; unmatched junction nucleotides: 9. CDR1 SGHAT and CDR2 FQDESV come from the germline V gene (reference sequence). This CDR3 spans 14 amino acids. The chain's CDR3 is CASTAIDRVYEQYF. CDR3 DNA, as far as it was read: TGTGCCAGCACCGCGATCGACAGGGTCTACGAG.

The CDR3 DNA, read in part, is TGCAGCGTTGTGTCAGGGAACACCGGGGAG. Translation gives CSVVSGNTGE. The full CDR3 sequence reads CSVVSGNTGELFF. This chain links TRBV29-1 with TRBJ2-2, with D unclear. The sequenced fragment ends 3 residues before the CDR3 boundary, so the rest is inferred from the germline J gene. This CDR3 is 13 amino acids long. Germline V gives CDR1 SQVTM, CDR2 ANQGSEA. V shed 4 bases and J shed 1 base, with 7 bases lying between them.

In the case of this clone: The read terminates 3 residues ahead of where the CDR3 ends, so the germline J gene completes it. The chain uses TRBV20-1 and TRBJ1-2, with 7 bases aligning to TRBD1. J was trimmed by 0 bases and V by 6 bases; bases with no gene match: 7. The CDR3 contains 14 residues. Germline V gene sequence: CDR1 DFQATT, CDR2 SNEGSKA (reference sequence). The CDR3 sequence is CSAADRASNYGYTF. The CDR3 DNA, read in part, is TGCAGTGCGGCCGACAGGGCCTCTAACTATGGC.

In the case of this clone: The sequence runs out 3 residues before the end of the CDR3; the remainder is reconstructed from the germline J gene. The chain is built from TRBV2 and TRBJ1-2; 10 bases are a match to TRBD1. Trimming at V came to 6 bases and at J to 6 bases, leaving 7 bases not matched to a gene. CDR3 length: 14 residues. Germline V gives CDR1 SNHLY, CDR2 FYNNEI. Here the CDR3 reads CASSGTGVIDGYTF. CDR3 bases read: TGTGCCAGCAGCGGGACAGGGGTCATCGATGGC. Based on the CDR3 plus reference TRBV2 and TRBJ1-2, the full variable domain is EPEVTQTPSHQVTQMGQEVILRCVPISNHLYFYWYRQILGQKVEFLVSFYNNEISEKSEIFDDQFSVERPDGSNFTLKIRSTKLEDSAMYFCASSGTGVIDGYTFGSGTRLTVV.

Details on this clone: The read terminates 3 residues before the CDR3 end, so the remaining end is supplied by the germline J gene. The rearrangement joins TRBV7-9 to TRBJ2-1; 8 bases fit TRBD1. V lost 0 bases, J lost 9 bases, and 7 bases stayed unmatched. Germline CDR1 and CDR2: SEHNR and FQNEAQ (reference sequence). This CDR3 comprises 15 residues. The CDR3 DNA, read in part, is TGTGCCAGCAGCTTAGCCAGGGGGCAGGTAAGTGAG. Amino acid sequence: CASSLARGQVSE. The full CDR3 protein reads CASSLARGQVSEQFF.

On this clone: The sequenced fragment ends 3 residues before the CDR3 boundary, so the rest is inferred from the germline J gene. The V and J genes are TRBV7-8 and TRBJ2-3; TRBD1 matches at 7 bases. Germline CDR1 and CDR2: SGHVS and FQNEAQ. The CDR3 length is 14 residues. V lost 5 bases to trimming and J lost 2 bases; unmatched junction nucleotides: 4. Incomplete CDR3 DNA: TGTGCCAGCAGCAAAACAGGGGTCACAGATACG. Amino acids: CASSKTGVTDT. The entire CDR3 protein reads CASSKTGVTDTQYF. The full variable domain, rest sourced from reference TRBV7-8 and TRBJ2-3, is GAGVSQSPRYKVAKRGQDVALRCDPISGHVSLFWYQQALGQGPEFLTYFQNEAQLDKSGLPSDRFFAERPEGSVSTLKIQRTQQEDSAVYLCASSKTGVTDTQYFGPGTRLTVL.

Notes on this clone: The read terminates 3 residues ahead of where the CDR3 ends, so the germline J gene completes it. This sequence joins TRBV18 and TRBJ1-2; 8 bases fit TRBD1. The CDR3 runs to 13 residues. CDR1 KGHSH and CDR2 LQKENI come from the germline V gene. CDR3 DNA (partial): TGTGCCAGCTCACCAGGGCGACAGGGGGGC. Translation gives CASSPGRQGG. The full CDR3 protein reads CASSPGRQGGYTF.

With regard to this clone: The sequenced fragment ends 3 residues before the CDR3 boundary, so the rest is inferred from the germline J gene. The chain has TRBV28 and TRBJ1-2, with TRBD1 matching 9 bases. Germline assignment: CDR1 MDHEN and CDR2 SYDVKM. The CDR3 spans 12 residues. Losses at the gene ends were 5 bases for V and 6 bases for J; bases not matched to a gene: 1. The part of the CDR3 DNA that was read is TGTGCCAGCAGTGGGACAGGGAATGGC. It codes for CASSGTGNG. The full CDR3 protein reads CASSGTGNGYTF.

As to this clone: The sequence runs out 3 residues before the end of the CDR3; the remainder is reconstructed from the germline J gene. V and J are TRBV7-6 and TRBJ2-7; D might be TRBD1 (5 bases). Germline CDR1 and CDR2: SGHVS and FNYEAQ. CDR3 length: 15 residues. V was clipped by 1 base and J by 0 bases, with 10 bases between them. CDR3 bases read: TGTGCCAGCAGCTTAGAACAGGCTAGCTCCTACGAG. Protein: CASSLEQASSYE. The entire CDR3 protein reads CASSLEQASSYEQYF.

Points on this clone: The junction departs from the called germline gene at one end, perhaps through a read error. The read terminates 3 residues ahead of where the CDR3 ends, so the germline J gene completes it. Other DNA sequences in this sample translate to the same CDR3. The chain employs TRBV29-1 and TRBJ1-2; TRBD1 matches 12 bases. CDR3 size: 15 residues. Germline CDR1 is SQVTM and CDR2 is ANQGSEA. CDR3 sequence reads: CSVVGTGGEDYGYTF. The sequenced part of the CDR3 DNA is TGCAGCGTAGTCGGGACAGGGGGCGAAGACTATGGT.

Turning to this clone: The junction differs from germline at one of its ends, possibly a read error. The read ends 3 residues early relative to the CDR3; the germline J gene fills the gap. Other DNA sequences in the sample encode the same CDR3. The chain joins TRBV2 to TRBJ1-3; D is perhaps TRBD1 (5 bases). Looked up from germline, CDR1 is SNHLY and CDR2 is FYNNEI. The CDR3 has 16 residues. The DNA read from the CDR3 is TGTGCCAGCAGTGAAGTATCGGCAGGGAGAGGAAACACA. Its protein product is CASSEVSAGRGNT. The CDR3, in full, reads CASSEVSAGRGNTIYF.

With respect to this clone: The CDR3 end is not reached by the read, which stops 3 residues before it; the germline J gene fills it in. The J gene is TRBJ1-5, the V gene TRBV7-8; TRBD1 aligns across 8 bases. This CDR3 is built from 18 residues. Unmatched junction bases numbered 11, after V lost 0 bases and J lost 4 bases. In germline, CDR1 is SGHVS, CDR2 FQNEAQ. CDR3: CASSLAGAWTGQNQPQHF. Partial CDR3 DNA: TGTGCCAGCAGCTTAGCCGGGGCATGGACAGGGCAGAATCAGCCC. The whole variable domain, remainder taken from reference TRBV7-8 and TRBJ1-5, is GAGVSQSPRYKVAKRGQDVALRCDPISGHVSLFWYQQALGQGPEFLTYFQNEAQLDKSGLPSDRFFAERPEGSVSTLKIQRTQQEDSAVYLCASSLAGAWTGQNQPQHFGDGTRLSIL.

CDR3: CSASELQGQAYEQYF. Incomplete CDR3 DNA: TGCAGTGCTAGCGAGTTGCAGGGACAGGCCTACGAG. The gene calls are TRBV20-1 and TRBJ2-7, with 8 bases aligning to TRBD1. The DNA ends 3 residues before the CDR3 does, and the rest of the CDR3 is filled in from the germline J gene. The CDR3 runs to 15 residues. Germline V gene data show CDR1 as DFQATT and CDR2 as SNEGSKA (reference sequence). Germline trimming cut 3 bases from V and 2 bases from J; bases unmatched to any gene: 9.

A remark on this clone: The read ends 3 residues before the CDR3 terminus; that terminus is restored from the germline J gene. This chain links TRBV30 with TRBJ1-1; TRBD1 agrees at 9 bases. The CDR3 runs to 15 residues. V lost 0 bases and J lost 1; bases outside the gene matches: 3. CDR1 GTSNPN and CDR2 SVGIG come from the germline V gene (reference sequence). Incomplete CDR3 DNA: TGTGCCTGGAGTGTTTTGGGACAGGGGAACACTGAA. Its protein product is CAWSVLGQGNTE. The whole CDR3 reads CAWSVLGQGNTEAFF.

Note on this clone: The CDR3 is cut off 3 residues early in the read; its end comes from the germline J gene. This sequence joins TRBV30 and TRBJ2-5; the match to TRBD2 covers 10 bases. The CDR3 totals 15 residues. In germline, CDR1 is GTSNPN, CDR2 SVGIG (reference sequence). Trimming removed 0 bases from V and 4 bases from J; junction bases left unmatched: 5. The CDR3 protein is CAWSVGIAGGETQYF. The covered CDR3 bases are TGTGCCTGGAGTGTAGGGATAGCGGGGGGAGAGACC. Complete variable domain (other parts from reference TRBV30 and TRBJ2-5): SQTIHQWPATLVQPVGSPLSLECTVEGTSNPNLYWYRQAAGRGLQLLFYSVGIGQISSEVPQNLSASRPQDRQFILSSKKLLLSDSGFYLCAWSVGIAGGETQYFGPGTRLLVL.

This chain's CDR3 is CASSFPASGSSYEQYF. CDR3 DNA (partial): TGTGCCAGCAGTTTCCCTGCTAGCGGGAGTTCCTACGAG. This rearrangement joins TRBV12-3 or TRBV12-4 to TRBJ2-7; 10 nucleotides align to TRBD2. The CDR3 goes on 3 residues after the read ends, and that part is filled in from the germline J gene. Germline trimming cut 3 bases from V and 1 base from J; bases unmatched to any gene: 6. The CDR3 spans 16 residues.

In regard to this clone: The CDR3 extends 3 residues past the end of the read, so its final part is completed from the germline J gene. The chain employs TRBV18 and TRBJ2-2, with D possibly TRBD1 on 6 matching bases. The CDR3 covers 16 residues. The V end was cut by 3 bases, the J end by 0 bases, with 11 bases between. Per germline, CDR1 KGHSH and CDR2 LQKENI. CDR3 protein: CASSPRTDANTGELFF. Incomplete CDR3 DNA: TGTGCCAGCTCACCTAGGACAGATGCGAACACCGGGGAG.

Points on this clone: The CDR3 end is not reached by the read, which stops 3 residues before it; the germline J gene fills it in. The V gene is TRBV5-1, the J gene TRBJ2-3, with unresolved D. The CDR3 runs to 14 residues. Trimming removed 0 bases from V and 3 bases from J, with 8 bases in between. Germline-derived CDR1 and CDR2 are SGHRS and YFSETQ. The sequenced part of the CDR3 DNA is TGCGCCAGCAGCTTGGCCAGATCAACAGATACG. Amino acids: CASSLARSTDT. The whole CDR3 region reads CASSLARSTDTQYF.

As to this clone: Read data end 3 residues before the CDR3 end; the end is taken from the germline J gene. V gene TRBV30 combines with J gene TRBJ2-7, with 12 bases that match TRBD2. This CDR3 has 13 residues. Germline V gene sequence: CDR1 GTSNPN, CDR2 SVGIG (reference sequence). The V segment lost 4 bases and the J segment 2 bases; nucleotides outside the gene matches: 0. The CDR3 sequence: CAWTSGGAYEQYF. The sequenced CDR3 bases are TGTGCCTGGACTAGCGGGGGGGCCTACGAG.